This T cell receptor (beta chain) was retrieved from a study of control samples from healthy donors and cancer patients. Method: immunoSEQ multiplex PCR; TCRdb's copy keeps in-frame clones and lacks some. The sample has 35,000 to 40,000 clones, 65% to 85% seen once. V was pared by 8 bases and J by 2 bases, with 2 bases of the junction left unmatched. This CDR3 has 12 amino acids. Germline V CDR1 and CDR2: MNHNY, SVGAGI (reference sequence). The receptor's source is a woman in her sixties with lung cancer. The material sequenced was PBMCs. This rearrangement joins TRBV6-6 to TRBJ1-2; 7 nucleotides agree with TRBD1. CDR3 sequence (DNA): TGTGCCAGCGACAGGGAAAACTATGGCTACACCTTC. Its protein product is CASDRENYGYTF.